This TCR beta chain derives from a study of regulatory T cells in long-lasting Graves disease. Study conclusions and caveats: Patients with persistent disease showed a bias toward TRBV28, TRBJ1-2 and TRBJ2-5.

This clonotype was counted many times. The antigen is not known. Time point noted: persistent/refractory GD, antithyroid drugs over 5 years with positive TRAb. Researchers made the TCR library from RNA that was extracted from PBMCs. TCR beta libraries were built with iRepertoire HTBI primers and Arm-PCR of CDR3 regions. Under the authors' procedure: Analysis of the samples identified 50 to 75 TRBV and 14 to 15 TRBJ segments. One entry per CDR3 protein results from TCRdb running MiXCR on the multiplex PCR reads. The V and J calls and clone size are TCRdb's, not the authors'. The sample includes roughly 450,000 distinct CDR3 sequences, less than 25% of them seen just once. The V gene end was trimmed by 4 bases and the J gene end by 7 bases; junction bases not matched to a gene: 8. This CDR3 region has 14 residues. Germline assignment: CDR1 MDHEN and CDR2 SYDVKM.

This chain joins TRBV28 and TRBJ2-7, with 9 nucleotides matching TRBD1. The TCR was taken from a female donor with Graves disease. The sample here was peripheral blood mononuclear cells (PBMCs), taken when the disease was refractory, from a patient treated with antithyroid drugs. Here the CDR3 DNA reads TGTGCCAGCAGTTCGCCGGGACAGGGAGAGGAGCAGTACTTC. It is translated as CASSSPGQGEEQYF.